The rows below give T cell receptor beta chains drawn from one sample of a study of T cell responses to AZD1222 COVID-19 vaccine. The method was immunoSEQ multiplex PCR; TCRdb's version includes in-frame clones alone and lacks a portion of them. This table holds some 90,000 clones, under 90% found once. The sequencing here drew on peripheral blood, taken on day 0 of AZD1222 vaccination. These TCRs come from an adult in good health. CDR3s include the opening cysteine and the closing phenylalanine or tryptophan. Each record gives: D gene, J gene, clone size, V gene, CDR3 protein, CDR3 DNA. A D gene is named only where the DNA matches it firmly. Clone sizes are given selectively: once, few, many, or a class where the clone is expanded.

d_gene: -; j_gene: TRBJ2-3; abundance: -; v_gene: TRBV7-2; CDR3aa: CASSPPPLWYTQYF; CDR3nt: TGTGCCAGCAGCCCGCCCCCGCTTTGGTATACGCAGTATTTT
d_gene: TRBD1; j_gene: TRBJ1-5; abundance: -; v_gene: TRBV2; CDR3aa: CASSSGQARSNQPQHF; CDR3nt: TGTGCCAGCAGTTCCGGACAGGCGCGCAGCAATCAGCCCCAGCATTTT
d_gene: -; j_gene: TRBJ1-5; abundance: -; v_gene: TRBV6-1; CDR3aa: CASSEAPEGFSQPQHF; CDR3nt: TGTGCCAGCAGTGAAGCGCCAGAAGGGTTTAGTCAGCCCCAGCATTTT
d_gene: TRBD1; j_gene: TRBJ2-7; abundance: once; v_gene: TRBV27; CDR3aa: CASRPGTGLTYEQYF; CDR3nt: TGTGCCAGCAGACCTGGGACAGGACTGACGTACGAGCAGTACTTC
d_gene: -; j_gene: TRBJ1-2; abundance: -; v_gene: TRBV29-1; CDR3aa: CSVPGYYGYTF; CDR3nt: TGCAGCGTTCCGGGTTACTATGGCTACACCTTC
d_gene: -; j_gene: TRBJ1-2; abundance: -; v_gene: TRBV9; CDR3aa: CASSVSAWGYGYTF; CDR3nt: TGTGCCAGCAGCGTCTCAGCCTGGGGCTATGGCTACACCTTC
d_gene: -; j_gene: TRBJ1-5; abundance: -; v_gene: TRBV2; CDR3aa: CASREGTYLGNQPQHF; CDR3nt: TGTGCCAGCAGGGAGGGGACATATCTGGGAAATCAGCCCCAGCATTTT
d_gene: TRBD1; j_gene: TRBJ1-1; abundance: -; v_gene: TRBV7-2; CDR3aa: CASSLGPGQGSQAFF; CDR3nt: TGTGCCAGCAGCTTAGGCCCGGGACAGGGGTCCCAAGCTTTCTTT
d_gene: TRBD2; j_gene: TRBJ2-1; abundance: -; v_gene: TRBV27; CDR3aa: CASSSASGTSGKYNEQFF; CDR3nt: TGTGCCAGCAGTTCAGCCTCCGGGACTAGCGGGAAATACAATGAGCAGTTCTTC
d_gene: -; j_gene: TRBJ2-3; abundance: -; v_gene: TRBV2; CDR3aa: CASTDGGTQYF; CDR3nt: TGTGCCAGCACCGACGGGGGTACGCAGTATTTT
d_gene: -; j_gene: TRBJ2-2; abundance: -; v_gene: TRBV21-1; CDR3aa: CASSKTLRTSETGELFF; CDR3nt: TGTGCCAGCAGCAAAACTCTGAGGACTAGCGAAACCGGGGAGCTGTTTTTT
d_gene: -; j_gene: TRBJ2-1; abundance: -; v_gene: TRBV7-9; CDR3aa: CASSFKNEQFF; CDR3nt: TGTGCCAGCAGCTTCAAGAATGAGCAGTTCTTC
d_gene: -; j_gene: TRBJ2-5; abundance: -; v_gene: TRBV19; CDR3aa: CASSITSPPETQYF; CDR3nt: TGTGCCAGTAGTATAACCAGTCCACCAGAGACCCAGTACTTC
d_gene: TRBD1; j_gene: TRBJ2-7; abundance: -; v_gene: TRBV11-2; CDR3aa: CASSFVRQGYEQYF; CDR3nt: TGTGCCAGCAGCTTCGTGAGACAGGGGTACGAGCAGTACTTC
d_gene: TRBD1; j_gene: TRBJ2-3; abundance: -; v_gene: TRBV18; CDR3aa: CASSPGQSTDTQYF; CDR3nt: TGTGCCAGCTCTCCGGGACAGAGCACAGATACGCAGTATTTT
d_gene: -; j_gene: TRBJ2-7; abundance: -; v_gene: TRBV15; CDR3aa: CATSRDLGLLSSYEQYF; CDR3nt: TGTGCCACCAGCAGAGATCTAGGCCTACTTTCCTCCTACGAGCAGTACTTC
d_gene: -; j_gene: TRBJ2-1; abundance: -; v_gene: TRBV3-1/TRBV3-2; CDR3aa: CASSREVGYNEQFF; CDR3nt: TGTGCCAGCAGCCGGGAGGTTGGCTACAATGAGCAGTTCTTC
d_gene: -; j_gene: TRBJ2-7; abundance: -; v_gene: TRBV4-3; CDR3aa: CASSQEEGDWDEQYF; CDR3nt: TGCGCCAGCAGCCAAGAGGAAGGGGACTGGGACGAGCAGTACTTC
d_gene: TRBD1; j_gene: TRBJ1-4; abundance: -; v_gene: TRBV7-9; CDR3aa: CASSLGQGIGKLFF; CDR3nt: TGTGCCAGCAGCCTCGGACAGGGGATTGGAAAACTGTTTTTT
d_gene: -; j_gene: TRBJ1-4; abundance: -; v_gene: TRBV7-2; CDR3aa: CASSLDITNHPTNEKLFF; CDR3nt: TGTGCCAGCAGCTTAGACATTACCAACCACCCAACTAATGAAAAACTGTTTTTT
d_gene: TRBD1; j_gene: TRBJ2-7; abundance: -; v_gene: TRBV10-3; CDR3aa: CAISAGQGRSREQYF; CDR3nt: TGTGCCATCAGCGCGGGACAGGGACGAAGCCGCGAGCAGTACTTC
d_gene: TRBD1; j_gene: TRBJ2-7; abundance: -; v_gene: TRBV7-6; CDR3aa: CASSLGDSSYEQYF; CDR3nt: TGTGCCAGCAGCTTAGGGGACAGCTCCTACGAGCAGTACTTC
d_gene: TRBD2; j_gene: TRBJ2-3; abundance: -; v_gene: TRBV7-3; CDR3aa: CASSPSGDTQYF; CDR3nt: TGTGCCAGCTCCCCTAGCGGAGATACGCAGTATTTT
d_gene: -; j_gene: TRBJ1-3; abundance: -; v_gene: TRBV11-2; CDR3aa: CASSLGPGVGGNTIYF; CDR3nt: TGTGCCAGCAGCTTAGGTCCAGGGGTTGGAGGAAACACCATATATTTT
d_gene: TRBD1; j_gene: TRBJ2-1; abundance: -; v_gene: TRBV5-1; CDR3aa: CASGTGPYNEQFF; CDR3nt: TGCGCCAGCGGGACAGGGCCTTACAATGAGCAGTTCTTC
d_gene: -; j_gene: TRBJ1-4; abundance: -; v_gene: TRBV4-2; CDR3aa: CASSQETGPWDEKLFF; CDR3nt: TGTGCCAGCAGCCAAGAAACGGGACCGTGGGATGAAAAACTGTTTTTT
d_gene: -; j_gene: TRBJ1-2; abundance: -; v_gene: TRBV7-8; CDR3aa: CASSFRGDYGYTF; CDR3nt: TGTGCCAGCAGCTTTAGGGGCGACTATGGCTACACCTTC
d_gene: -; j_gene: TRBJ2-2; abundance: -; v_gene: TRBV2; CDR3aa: CASSEVGARNTGELFF; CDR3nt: TGTGCCAGCAGTGAAGTCGGCGCCCGGAACACCGGGGAGCTGTTTTTT
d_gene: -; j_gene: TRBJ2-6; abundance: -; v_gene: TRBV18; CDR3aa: CASSPREAYSGANVLTF; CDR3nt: TGTGCCAGCTCACCCAGGGAAGCATACTCTGGGGCCAACGTCCTGACTTTC
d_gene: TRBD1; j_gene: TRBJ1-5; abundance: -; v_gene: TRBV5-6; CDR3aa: CASSLAGGTQPQHF; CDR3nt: TGTGCCAGCAGCTTGGCAGGGGGCACACAGCCCCAGCATTTT
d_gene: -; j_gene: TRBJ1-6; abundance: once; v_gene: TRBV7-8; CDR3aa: CASSLRTDNSPLHF; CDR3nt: TGTGCCAGCAGCTTAAGAACCGATAATTCACCCCTCCACTTT
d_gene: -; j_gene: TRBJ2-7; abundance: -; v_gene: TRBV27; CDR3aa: CASSPINTQVSSYEQYF; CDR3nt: TGTGCCAGCAGTCCAATTAACACGCAGGTCAGCTCCTACGAGCAGTACTTC
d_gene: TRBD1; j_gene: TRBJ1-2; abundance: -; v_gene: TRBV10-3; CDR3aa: CAISEPDRGRILYGYTF; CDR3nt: TGTGCCATCAGTGAACCGGACAGGGGGCGAATACTCTATGGCTACACCTTC
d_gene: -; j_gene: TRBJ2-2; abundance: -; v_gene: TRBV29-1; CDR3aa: CSVDAQGGELFF; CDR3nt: TGCAGCGTTGACGCTCAAGGAGGGGAGCTGTTTTTT
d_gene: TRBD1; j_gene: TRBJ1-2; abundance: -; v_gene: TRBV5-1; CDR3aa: CASSLGDSGGYGYTF; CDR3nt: TGCGCCAGCAGCTTGGGGGACAGCGGAGGCTATGGCTACACCTTC
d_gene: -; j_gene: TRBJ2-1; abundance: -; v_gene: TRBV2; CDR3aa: CASSEFVRGEQFF; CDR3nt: TGTGCCAGCAGTGAATTCGTTAGGGGTGAGCAGTTCTTC
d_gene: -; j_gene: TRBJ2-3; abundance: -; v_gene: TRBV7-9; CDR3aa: CASSLLGLSTDTQYF; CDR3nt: TGTGCCAGCAGCTTATTGGGACTTAGCACAGATACGCAGTATTTT